The next 30 T cell receptor beta chains were all read from a single sample in a study of T cells in Graves' hyperthyroidism and ophthalmopathy. RNA transcripts served as the template for amplifying TCR beta CDR3 regions. Using the HTBI primer set, a first-round RT-PCR was run on the TCR CDR3. One entry per CDR3 protein results from TCRdb running MiXCR on the multiplex PCR reads. The repertoire holds about 290,000 distinct CDR3 sequences, 13% seen once, with 6.5% to 10% in the top ten. Input material: blood. These receptors were obtained from a woman under 40 with Graves' hyperthyroidism that later progressed to Graves' ophthalmopathy.

The rearrangement links TRBV29-1 to TRBJ2-7; 8 bases are shared with TRBD1. This CDR3 comprises 12 residues. J gave up 6 bases and V 2 bases, and 3 bases lay outside the gene matches. CDR1 and CDR2 (germline): SQVTM, ANQGSEA. The CDR3: CSVEQGASEQYF. In nucleotides, the CDR3 is TGCAGCGTTGAACAGGGGGCCTCCGAGCAGTACTTC.

Worth noting for this clonotype: A junction boundary mismatches the germline segment, possibly from a read error. The chain recombines TRBV14 with TRBJ2-1; no definite D call. Germline CDR1 and CDR2: SGHDN and FVKESK. The CDR3 consists of 15 residues. This chain's CDR3 is CASSLTAGSYSEQFF. CDR3 DNA sequence: TGTGCCAGCAGCCTAACGGCCGGCTCCTACAGTGAGCAGTTCTTC.

Ten or more counts support this clonotype. The V gene is TRBV28, the J gene TRBJ2-3, with 8 bases aligning to TRBD2. This CDR3 has 14 residues. Losses at the gene ends were 8 bases for V and 5 bases for J; bases not matched to a gene: 9. CDR1 MDHEN and CDR2 SYDVKM come from the germline V gene. The CDR3 bases are TGTGCCAGCTGGCGGCGGGAGGTTGGAGATACGCAGTATTTT. Its translation is CASWRREVGDTQYF.

This chain uses TRBV3-1 with TRBJ2-5; tentative D call: TRBD2 (6 bases). Trimming stripped 4 bases from V and 3 bases from J, with 18 bases between. This CDR3 region has 16 residues. Per the germline V gene, CDR1 is LGHDT and CDR2 is YNNKEL (reference sequence). CDR3 DNA sequence: TGTGCCAGCAGCCCGACCGGGGGATCATCGAAAGAGACCCAGTACTTC. Amino acid sequence: CASSPTGGSSKETQYF.

This clonotype was observed at least ten times. V and J are TRBV30 and TRBJ1-3, with D hard to call. V gave up 6 bases and J gave up 0 bases, with 9 bases separating them. Per the germline V gene, CDR1 is GTSNPN and CDR2 is SVGIG (reference sequence). CDR3 length: 13 amino acids. Written as DNA, the CDR3 is TGTGCCTGCACCCAGAGCTCTGGAAACACCATATATTTT. It encodes CACTQSSGNTIYF.

The chain links TRBV20-1 to TRBJ2-1; 14 bases agree with TRBD2. V was pared by 3 bases and J by 5 bases, with 0 bases of the junction left unmatched. CDR3 length equals 14 residues. Per germline, CDR1 DFQATT and CDR2 SNEGSKA (reference sequence). The CDR3 nucleotides read TGCAGTGCTAGGGGACTAGCGGGAGACAATGAGCAGTTCTTC. This gives the protein CSARGLAGDNEQFF.

This clonotype was found many times. J is TRBJ2-5 and V is TRBV20-1, with TRBD1 identical over 9 bases. The CDR3 extends over 14 amino acids. The V and J ends lost 3 bases and 7 bases, in that order; junction bases with no gene match: 9. Germline lookup yields CDR1 DFQATT and CDR2 SNEGSKA (reference sequence). The CDR3 sequence is CSARGTGSMGTQYF. The CDR3 region has the DNA TGCAGTGCTAGGGGGACAGGGTCGATGGGGACCCAGTACTTC.

Ten or more counts support this clonotype. The CDR3 nucleotides read TGTGCCACCAACAGGGGCGGGAACTATGGCTACACCTTC. It encodes CATNRGGNYGYTF. The rearrangement joins TRBV6-1 to TRBJ1-2; TRBD1 matches at 7 bases. The V gene end was trimmed by 10 bases and the J gene end by 2 bases; junction bases not matched to a gene: 7. The germline CDR1 and CDR2 sequences are MNHNS and SASEGT. This CDR3 has 13 amino acids.

Comments on this clonotype: Germline is not matched at one junction end, which may reflect a read error. The chain joins TRBV28 to TRBJ2-5, with 8 bases identical to TRBD1. Germline V lookup: CDR1 MDHEN, CDR2 SYDVKM. This CDR3 spans 13 amino acids. The DNA for the CDR3 is TGTGCCAGCAGTCAGGGGGCGCAAGAGTCCCAGTACTTC. Protein sequence: CASSQGAQESQYF.

This clonotype was found many times. V gene TRBV7-2 combines with J gene TRBJ2-7, with TRBD2 identical over 8 bases. The CDR3 has 14 residues. Trimming took 4 bases from V and 2 from J; bases not matched to a gene: 4. The germline V gene encodes CDR1 SGHTA and CDR2 FQGNSA. The CDR3: CASSYTSGAYEQYF. The CDR3 nucleotides read TGTGCCAGCAGCTATACTAGCGGTGCCTACGAGCAGTACTTC. Full variable domain (remainder filled in from reference TRBV7-2 and TRBJ2-7): GAGVSQSPSNKVTEKGKDVELRCDPISGHTALYWYRQSLGQGLEFLIYFQGNSAPDKSGLPSDRFSAERTGGSVSTLTIQRTQQEDSAVYLCASSYTSGAYEQYFGPGTRLTVT.

In this sample, this clonotype turned up many times. V usage is TRBV20-1 and J usage is TRBJ2-1; D is uncertain. Deletions cut 0 bases from V and 5 bases from J, with 20 bases between. This CDR3 comprises 17 residues. Germline V gene sequence: CDR1 DFQATT, CDR2 SNEGSKA (reference sequence). CDR3 in amino acids: CSARDFEGMSENNEQFF. CDR3 nucleotides: TGCAGTGCTAGAGATTTCGAAGGGATGAGCGAGAACAATGAGCAGTTCTTC.

The chain carries TRBV6-2 or TRBV6-3 and TRBJ2-7; 8 bases are shared with TRBD1. The CDR3 is made up of 16 amino acids. J lost 0 bases, V lost 6 bases, and 10 bases had no gene match. The germline V gene encodes CDR1 MNHEY and CDR2 SVGEGT. The CDR3 reads CASSKGQGLGSYEQYF. The CDR3 DNA reads as TGTGCCAGCAGCAAAGGACAGGGACTTGGCTCCTACGAGCAGTACTTC.

At least ten counts were recorded for this clonotype. The chain is built from TRBV7-3 and TRBJ2-1; the match to TRBD2 covers 12 bases. J lost 8 bases, V lost 5 bases, and 16 bases had no gene match. Germline V gene sequence: CDR1 SGHTA, CDR2 FQGTGA. The CDR3 runs to 18 residues. CDR3 in DNA: TGTGCCAGCAGCCGAACAAATCGGGCTAGCGGGAGGGCCGATGAGCAGTTCTTC. The encoded protein is CASSRTNRASGRADEQFF.

Many counts were recorded for this clonotype. The V call is TRBV27, the J call TRBJ2-7; the match to TRBD1 covers 10 bases. Per the germline V gene, CDR1 is MNHEY and CDR2 is SMNVEV (reference sequence). The CDR3 has 15 residues. V gave up 2 bases and J gave up 4 bases; unmatched junction bases: 5. DNA for the CDR3: TGTGCCAGCAGTTTAAGGGACAGGGGTCGGTACGAGCAGTACTTC. This encodes CASSLRDRGRYEQYF.

This clonotype occurred many times. This rearrangement joins TRBV18 to TRBJ1-1, with 8 bases matching TRBD1. The CDR3 extends over 16 amino acids. J lost 0 bases, V lost 3 bases, and 6 bases had no gene match. Looked up from germline, CDR1 is KGHSH and CDR2 is LQKENI. CDR3: CASSPVGGQVNTEAFF. CDR3 sequence (DNA): TGTGCCAGCTCACCGGTGGGGGGACAGGTGAACACTGAAGCTTTCTTT.

This clonotype was detected many times. The V and J genes are TRBV5-8 and TRBJ1-2, with D maybe TRBD1 (5 bases). Germline CDR1 reads SGHTS; CDR2 reads YDEGEE. Trimming took 3 bases from V and 4 from J, leaving 16 bases between them. This CDR3 has 15 amino acids. The CDR3 loop reads CASSSRGFWTYGYTF. CDR3 nucleotide sequence: TGTGCCAGCAGCTCGAGGGGTTTTTGGACCTATGGCTACACCTTC.

Points on this clonotype: This may be a read error: a much more frequent sequence differs by one nucleotide. The chain is built from TRBV6-1 and TRBJ2-1; 9 bases line up with TRBD2. The junction had 4 bases not matched to a gene; V was cut back by 6 bases and J by 10 bases. Germline V gives CDR1 MNHNS, CDR2 SASEGT. CDR3 length: 12 amino acids. CDR3 region: CASRGLASEQFF. The CDR3 DNA is TGTGCCAGCAGGGGACTAGCAAGCGAGCAGTTCTTC.

This clonotype was seen at least ten times. The chain has TRBV7-3 and TRBJ2-2; 12 bases fit TRBD2. CDR3 length: 16 residues. V dropped 2 bases and J dropped 4; count of bases not matched to a gene: 2. From germline, CDR1 is SGHTA and CDR2 FQGTGA. CDR3 coding DNA: TGTGCCAGCAGCTTACTAGCGGGAGGGAGCACCGGGGAGCTGTTTTTT. This translates into CASSLLAGGSTGELFF.

With respect to this clonotype: This may be a read error, as it is one base from a much larger clone. The chain recombines TRBV6-2 or TRBV6-3 with TRBJ2-5; D gene unclear. CDR1 is MNHEY and CDR2 is SVGEGT in the germline V gene. Trimming stripped 5 bases from V and 5 bases from J, with 15 bases between. CDR3 size: 14 residues. CDR3 protein: CASSTPIVPETQYF. The CDR3 DNA reads as TGTGCCAGCAGTACGCCTATTGTCCCCGAGACCCAGTACTTC.

This clonotype was observed many times. The chain recombines TRBV28 with TRBJ1-1; no clear D. From germline, CDR1 is MDHEN and CDR2 SYDVKM. The V end was cut by 6 bases, the J end by 0 bases, with 5 bases between. The CDR3 extends over 12 amino acids. The chain's CDR3 is CASRVMNTEAFF. The DNA of the CDR3 is TGTGCCAGCAGGGTGATGAACACTGAAGCTTTCTTT.

This clonotype has just a few counts. The J gene is TRBJ1-2, the V gene TRBV4-2; perhaps TRBD1 as D (6 bases). The CDR3 spans 15 residues. Germline CDR1 reads LGHNA; CDR2 reads YNFKEQ. The V and J ends lost 5 bases and 8 bases respectively, with 21 bases between them. Here the CDR3 reads CASSVIDADGTGYTF. CDR3 coding DNA: TGTGCCAGCAGCGTTATTGACGCGGACGGGACAGGCTACACCTTC.

At least ten counts were recorded for this clonotype. The chain has TRBV6-2 or TRBV6-3 and TRBJ2-1; TRBD2 matches at 16 bases. The CDR3 is 16 amino acids. Germline CDR1 MNHEY, CDR2 SVGEGT. J lost 6 bases, V lost 5 bases, and 4 bases had no gene match. In DNA form, the CDR3 reads TGTGCCAGCAGTACCGGGACTAGCGGGAGGGCCAATGAGCAGTTCTTC. Its translation: CASSTGTSGRANEQFF.

The chain uses TRBV9 and TRBJ2-3; 7 nucleotides agree with TRBD1. Germline V CDR1 and CDR2: SGDLS, YYNGEE. The junction had 8 bases not matched to a gene; V was cut back by 0 bases and J by 4 bases. This CDR3 is 16 amino acids long. The CDR3 sequence is CASSVGRGTAADTQYF. DNA of the CDR3: TGTGCCAGCAGCGTAGGCAGGGGGACCGCTGCAGATACGCAGTATTTT.

The J gene is TRBJ1-5, the V gene TRBV12-3 or TRBV12-4; 9 bases line up with TRBD1. The CDR3 covers 16 residues. The V gene end was trimmed by 3 bases and the J gene end by 9 bases; junction bases not matched to a gene: 12. CDR3 sequence (DNA): TGTGCCAGCAGTTTGTCACAGGGGGCGTTGGGTCCGCCCCAGCATTTT. Protein sequence: CASSLSQGALGPPQHF.

This clonotype was counted a few times. The chain carries TRBV20-1 and TRBJ2-7; the match to TRBD1 covers 8 bases. This CDR3 is built from 14 residues. The V gene's germline CDR1 is DFQATT and CDR2 SNEGSKA (reference sequence). J lost 7 bases, V lost 2 bases, and 10 bases had no gene match. In DNA, the CDR3 is TGCAGTGCTAGAACCCAGCAGGGGGCCAGGGAGCAGTACTTC. Its protein is CSARTQQGAREQYF.

This clonotype was counted ten times or more. This chain uses TRBV7-9 with TRBJ2-1, with TRBD2 matching over 9 bases. The J segment lost 4 bases and the V segment lost 5 bases, leaving 6 bases of the junction unmatched. The CDR3 length is 15 residues. Looked up from germline, CDR1 is SEHNR and CDR2 is FQNEAQ (reference sequence). CDR3 region: CASSRLAAPYNEQFF. CDR3 nucleotide sequence: TGTGCCAGCAGCCGACTAGCGGCCCCTTACAATGAGCAGTTCTTC.

The chain combines TRBV4-2 with TRBJ2-2, with 10 bases fitting TRBD1. This CDR3 has 15 amino acids. Germline V gives CDR1 LGHNA, CDR2 YNFKEQ. V dropped 5 bases and J dropped 10; count of bases not matched to a gene: 10. The DNA for the CDR3 is TGTGCCAGCAGCGGGACAGGGGCCGACGCGGCGGAGCTGTTTTTT. This encodes CASSGTGADAAELFF.

J is TRBJ2-3 and V is TRBV7-3; 10 bases fit TRBD2. V was clipped by 5 bases and J by 3 bases; unmatched bases: 8. There are 16 residues in the CDR3. CDR1 and CDR2 (germline): SGHTA, FQGTGA. DNA of the CDR3: TGTGCCAGCAGCGGGCAACTAGCGGGGATTACAGATACGCAGTATTTT. Encoded protein: CASSGQLAGITDTQYF.

There are many counts of this clonotype. CDR3 coding DNA: TGTGCCAGCAGCCATCGGGCGAGCACAGATACGCAGTATTTT. The encoded protein is CASSHRASTDTQYF. This chain uses TRBV7-8 with TRBJ2-3; no clear D. The germline V gene encodes CDR1 SGHVS and CDR2 FQNEAQ. The CDR3 contains 14 residues. Trimming removed 5 bases at V and 0 bases at J, with 9 bases between.

Ten or more counts support this clonotype. This chain connects TRBV12-3 or TRBV12-4 to TRBJ2-3, with D unclear. The CDR3 is made up of 13 amino acids. Trimming cost V 4 bases and J 9 bases, with 14 bases left between them. The CDR3 bases are TGTGCCAGCAGTTCCTCCTCGCCCGACACGCAGTATTTT. Encoded protein: CASSSSSPDTQYF.